This T cell receptor (beta chain) was documented in a study of CD8+ T cells in alopecia areata. Study-level information: Donors of skin were C3H/HeJ mice aged roughly 6-12 months with spontaneous alopecia, and recipients were roughly 7-11-week-old female C3H/HeJ mice.

Whole-study results and caveats: Mice showed TCR sharing more clearly than patients did, possibly owing to HLA. Sequencing of scalp samples also captures resident alphabeta T cells of normal skin.

It was cDNA, reverse transcribed from extracted RNA, that served as the sequencing template. The method was immunoSEQ multiplex PCR; TCRdb's version includes in-frame clones alone and lacks a portion of them. The repertoire has 200,000 to 300,000 clones, none seen only once; the ten largest take more than 0.95%. A word on this clone: Antigen specificity is unknown. These gene names are mouse names.

Markers including CD4, CD8alpha, NKG2D and NKG2ACE guided sorting of pooled cutaneous lymph node cells. The sequence was collected from a C3H/HeJ mouse with alopecia areata. Mouse MHC haplotype: H2-k. The sample consisted of CD4+ T cells sorted from a lymph node.

CDR3 amino acids: CASSHTGNSAETLYF. The sequenced CDR3 bases are TGTGCCAGCAGCCACACAGGGAATAGTGCAGAA. The chain joins TRBV5 to TRBJ2-3, with D perhaps matching TRBD1 (6 bases). Read coverage stops 4 residues before the CDR3 terminus; the germline J gene supplies the remainder. Deletions cut 3 bases from V and 0 bases from J, with 10 bases between. The CDR3 is made up of 15 amino acids. CDR1 and CDR2 (germline): LGHNA, YNLKQL (reference sequence).